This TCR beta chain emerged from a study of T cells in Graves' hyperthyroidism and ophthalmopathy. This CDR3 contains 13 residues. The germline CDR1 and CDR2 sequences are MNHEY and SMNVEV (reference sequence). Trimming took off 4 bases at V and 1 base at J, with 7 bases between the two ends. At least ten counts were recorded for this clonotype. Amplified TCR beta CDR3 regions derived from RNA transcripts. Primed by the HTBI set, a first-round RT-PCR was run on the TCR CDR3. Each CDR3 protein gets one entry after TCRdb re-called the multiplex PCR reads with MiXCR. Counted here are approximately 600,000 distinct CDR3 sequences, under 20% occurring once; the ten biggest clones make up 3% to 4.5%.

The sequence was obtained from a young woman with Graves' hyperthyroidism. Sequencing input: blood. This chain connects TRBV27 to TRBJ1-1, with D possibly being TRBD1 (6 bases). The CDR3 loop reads CASSWTENTEAFF. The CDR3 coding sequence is TGTGCCAGCAGTTGGACAGAGAACACTGAAGCTTTCTTT.